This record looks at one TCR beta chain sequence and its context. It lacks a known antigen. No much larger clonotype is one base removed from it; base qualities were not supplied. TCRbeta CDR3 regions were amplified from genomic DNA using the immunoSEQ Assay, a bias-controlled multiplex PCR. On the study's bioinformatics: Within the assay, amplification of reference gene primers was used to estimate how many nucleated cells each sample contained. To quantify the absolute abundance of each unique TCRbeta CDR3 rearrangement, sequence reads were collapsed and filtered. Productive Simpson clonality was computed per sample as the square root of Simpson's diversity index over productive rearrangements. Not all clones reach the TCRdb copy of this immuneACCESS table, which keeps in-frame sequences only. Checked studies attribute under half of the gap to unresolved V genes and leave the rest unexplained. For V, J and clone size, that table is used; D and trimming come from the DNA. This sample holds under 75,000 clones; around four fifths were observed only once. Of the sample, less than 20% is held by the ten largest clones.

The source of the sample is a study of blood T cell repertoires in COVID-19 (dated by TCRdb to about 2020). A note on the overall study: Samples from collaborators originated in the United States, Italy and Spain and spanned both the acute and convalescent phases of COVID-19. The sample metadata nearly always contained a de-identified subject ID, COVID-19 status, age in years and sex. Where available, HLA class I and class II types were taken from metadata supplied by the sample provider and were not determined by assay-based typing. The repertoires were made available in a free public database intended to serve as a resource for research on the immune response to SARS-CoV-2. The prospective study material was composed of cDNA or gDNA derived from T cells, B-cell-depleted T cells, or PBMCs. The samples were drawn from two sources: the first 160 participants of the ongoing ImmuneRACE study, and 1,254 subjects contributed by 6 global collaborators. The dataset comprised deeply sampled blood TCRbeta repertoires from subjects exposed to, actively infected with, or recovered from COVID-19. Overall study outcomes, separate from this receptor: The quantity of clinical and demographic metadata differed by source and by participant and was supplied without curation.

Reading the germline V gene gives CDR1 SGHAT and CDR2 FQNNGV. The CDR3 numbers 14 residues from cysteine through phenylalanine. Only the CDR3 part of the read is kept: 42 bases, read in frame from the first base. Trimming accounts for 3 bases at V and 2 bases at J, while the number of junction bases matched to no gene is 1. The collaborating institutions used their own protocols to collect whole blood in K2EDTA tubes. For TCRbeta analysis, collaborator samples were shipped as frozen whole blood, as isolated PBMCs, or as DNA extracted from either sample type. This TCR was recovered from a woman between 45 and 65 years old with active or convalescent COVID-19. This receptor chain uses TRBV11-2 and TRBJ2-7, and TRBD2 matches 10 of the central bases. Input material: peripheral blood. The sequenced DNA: TGTGCCAGCAGCTTCCTAGCGGGGGCCTACGAGCAGTACTTC. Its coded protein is CASSFLAGAYEQYF.